This T cell receptor (beta chain) emerged from a study of blood T cell repertoires in COVID-19. The wider study: Sources were T cells, B-cell-depleted T cells, or PBMCs; the material itself was cDNA or gDNA.

This CDR3 has 13 residues. Trimming shortened V by 7 bases and J by 5 bases, and 14 bases separated the two germline ends. The V gene's germline CDR1 is MDHEN and CDR2 SYDVKM. Recruitment covered about two dozen US areas and drew participants whose ages spanned about 18 to 90 years. Libraries were prepared by immunoSEQ multiplex PCR; TCRdb keeps only in-frame clonotypes and omits some of them. In the table there are hundreds of thousands of clones, around 84% of which are singletons. This clonotype was sampled from a young man who had recovered from COVID-19. This chain uses TRBV28 with TRBJ1-2, with unresolved D. The sequenced sample was PBMCs or T cells enriched from blood (not recorded which). The CDR3 protein is CASKSGSLYGYTF. CDR3 coding DNA: TGTGCCAGCAAGTCGGGAAGTCTTTATGGCTACACCTTC.